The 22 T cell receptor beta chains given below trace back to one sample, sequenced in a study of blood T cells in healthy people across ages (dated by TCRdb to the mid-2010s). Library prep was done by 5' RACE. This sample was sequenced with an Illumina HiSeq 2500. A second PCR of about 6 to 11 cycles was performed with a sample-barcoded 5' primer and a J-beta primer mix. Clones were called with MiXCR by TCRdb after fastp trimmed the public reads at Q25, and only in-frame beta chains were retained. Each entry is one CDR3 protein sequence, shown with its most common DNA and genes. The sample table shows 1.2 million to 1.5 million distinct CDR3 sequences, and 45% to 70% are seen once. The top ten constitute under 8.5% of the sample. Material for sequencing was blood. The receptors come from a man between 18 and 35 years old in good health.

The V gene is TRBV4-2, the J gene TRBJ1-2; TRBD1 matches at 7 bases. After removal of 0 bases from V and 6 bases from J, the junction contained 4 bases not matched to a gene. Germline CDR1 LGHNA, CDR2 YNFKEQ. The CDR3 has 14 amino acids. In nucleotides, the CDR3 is TGTGCCAGCAGCCAAGAAGGGACAGTGGATGGCTACACCTTC. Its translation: CASSQEGTVDGYTF.

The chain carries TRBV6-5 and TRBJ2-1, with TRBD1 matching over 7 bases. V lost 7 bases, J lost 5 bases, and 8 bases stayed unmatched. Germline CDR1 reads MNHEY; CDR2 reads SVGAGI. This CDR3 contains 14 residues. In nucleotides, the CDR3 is TGTGCCAGCACGGATAGGGGGCCGGACAATGAGCAGTTCTTC. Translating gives CASTDRGPDNEQFF.

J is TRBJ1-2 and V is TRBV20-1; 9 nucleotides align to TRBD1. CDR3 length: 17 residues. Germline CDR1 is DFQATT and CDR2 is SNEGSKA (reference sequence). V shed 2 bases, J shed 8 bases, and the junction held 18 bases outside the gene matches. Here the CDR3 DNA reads TGCAGTGCTAGACCCCCTTGGGGACAGGGAGTACGGGAGGGCTACACCTTC. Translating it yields CSARPPWGQGVREGYTF.

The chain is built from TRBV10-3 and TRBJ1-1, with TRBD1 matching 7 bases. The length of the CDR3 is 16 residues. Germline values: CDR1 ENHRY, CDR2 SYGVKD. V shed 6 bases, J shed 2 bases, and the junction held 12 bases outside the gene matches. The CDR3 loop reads CAISQGGYWENTEAFF. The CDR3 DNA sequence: TGTGCCATCAGCCAGGGGGGGTATTGGGAAAACACTGAAGCTTTCTTT.

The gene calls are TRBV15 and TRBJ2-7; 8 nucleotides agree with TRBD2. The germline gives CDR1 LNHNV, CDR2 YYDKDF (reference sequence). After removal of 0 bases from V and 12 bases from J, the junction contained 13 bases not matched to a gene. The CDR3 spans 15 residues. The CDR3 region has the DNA TGTGCCACCAGCAGAGAGGGAGGGACTAGTAGTTTAGGGTACTTC. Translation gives CATSREGGTSSLGYF.

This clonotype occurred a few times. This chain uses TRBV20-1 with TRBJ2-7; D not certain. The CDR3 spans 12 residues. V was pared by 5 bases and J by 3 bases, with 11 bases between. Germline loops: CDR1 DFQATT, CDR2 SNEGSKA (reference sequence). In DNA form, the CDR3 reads TGCAGTGCTCCCCAGTTTCTCTACGAGCAGTACTTC. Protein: CSAPQFLYEQYF.

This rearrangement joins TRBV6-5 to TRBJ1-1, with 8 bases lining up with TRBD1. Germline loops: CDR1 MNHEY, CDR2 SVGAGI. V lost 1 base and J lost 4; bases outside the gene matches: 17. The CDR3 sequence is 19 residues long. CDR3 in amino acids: CASSYFLSRDRRRVTEAFF. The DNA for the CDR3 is TGTGCCAGCAGTTACTTCCTTAGCCGGGACAGGCGAAGGGTCACTGAAGCTTTCTTT.

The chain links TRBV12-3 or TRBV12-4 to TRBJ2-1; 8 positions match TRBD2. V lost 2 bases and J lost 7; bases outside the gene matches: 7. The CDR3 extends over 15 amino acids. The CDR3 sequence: CASSLSGSKGNEQFF. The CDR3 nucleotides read TGTGCCAGCAGTTTAAGCGGGAGCAAGGGAAATGAGCAGTTCTTC.

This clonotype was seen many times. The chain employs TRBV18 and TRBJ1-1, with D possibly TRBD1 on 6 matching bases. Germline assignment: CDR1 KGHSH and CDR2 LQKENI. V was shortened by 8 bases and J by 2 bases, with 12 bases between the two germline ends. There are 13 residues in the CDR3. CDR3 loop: CASGIQGNTEAFF. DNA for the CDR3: TGTGCCAGCGGGATACAGGGTAACACTGAAGCTTTCTTT.

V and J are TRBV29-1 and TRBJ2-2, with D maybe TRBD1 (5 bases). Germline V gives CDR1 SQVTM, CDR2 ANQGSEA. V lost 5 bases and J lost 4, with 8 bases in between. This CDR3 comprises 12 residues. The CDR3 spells CSVRQGTGELFF. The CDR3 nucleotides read TGCAGCGTTCGTCAGGGCACCGGGGAGCTGTTTTTT.

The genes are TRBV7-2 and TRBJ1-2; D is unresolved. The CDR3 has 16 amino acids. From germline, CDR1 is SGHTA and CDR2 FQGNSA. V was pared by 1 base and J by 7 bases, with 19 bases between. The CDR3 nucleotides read TGTGCCAGCAGCTTAGGAGACGGGCCCTTGTTTGCTGGCTACACCTTC. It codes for CASSLGDGPLFAGYTF.

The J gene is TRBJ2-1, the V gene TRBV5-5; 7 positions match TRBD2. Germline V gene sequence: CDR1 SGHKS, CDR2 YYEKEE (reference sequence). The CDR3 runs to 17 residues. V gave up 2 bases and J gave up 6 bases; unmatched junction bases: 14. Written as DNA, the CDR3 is TGTGCCAGCAGCTTAGGGTACGCCGGGACTACTACCAATGAGCAGTTCTTC. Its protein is CASSLGYAGTTTNEQFF.

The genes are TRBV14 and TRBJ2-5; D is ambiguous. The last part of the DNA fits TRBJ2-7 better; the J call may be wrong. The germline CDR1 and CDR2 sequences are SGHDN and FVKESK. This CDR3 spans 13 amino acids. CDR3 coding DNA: TGTGCCAGCAGCCAGCTAACGGATTACGAGCAGTACTTC. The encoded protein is CASSQLTDYEQYF.

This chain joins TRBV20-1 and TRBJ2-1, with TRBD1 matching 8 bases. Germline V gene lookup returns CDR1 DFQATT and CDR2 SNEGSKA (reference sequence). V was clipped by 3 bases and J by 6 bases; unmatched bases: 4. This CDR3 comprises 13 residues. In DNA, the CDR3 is TGCAGTGCTAGCCGGACAGGGATCAATGAGCAGTTCTTC. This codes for CSASRTGINEQFF.

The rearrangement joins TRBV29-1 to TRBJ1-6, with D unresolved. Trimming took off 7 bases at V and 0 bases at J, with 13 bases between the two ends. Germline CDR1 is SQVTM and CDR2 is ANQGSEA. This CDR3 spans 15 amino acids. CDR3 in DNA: TGCAGCGCGAGGACGGGGAGCTCCTATAATTCACCCCTCCACTTT. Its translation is CSARTGSSYNSPLHF.

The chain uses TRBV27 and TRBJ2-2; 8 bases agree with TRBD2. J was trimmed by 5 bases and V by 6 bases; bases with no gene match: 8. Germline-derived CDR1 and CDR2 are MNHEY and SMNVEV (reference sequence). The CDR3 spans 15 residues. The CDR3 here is CASRDGTRLTGELFF. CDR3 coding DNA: TGTGCCAGCAGGGATGGGACTAGACTTACCGGGGAGCTGTTTTTT.

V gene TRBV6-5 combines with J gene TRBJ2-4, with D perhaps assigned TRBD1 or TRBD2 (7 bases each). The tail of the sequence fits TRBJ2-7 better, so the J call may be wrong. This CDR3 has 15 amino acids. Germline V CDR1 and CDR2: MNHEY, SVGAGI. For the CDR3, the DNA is TGTGCCAGCAGTCCCCAGGGAGGGGGCGACTACGAGCAGTACTTC. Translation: CASSPQGGGDYEQYF.

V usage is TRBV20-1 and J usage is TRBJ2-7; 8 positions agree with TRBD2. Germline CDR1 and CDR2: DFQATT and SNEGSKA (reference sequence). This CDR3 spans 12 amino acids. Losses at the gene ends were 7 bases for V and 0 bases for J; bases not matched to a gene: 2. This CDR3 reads CSGTSSSYEQYF. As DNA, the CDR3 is TGCAGTGGGACTAGCTCCTCCTACGAGCAGTACTTC.

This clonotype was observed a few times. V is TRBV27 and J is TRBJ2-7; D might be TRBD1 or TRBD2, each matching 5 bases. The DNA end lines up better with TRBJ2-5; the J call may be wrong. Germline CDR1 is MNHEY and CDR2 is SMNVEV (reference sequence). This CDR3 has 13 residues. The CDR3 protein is CASSLGAEGTQYF. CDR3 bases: TGTGCCAGCAGCCTCGGGGCAGAAGGGACCCAGTACTTC.

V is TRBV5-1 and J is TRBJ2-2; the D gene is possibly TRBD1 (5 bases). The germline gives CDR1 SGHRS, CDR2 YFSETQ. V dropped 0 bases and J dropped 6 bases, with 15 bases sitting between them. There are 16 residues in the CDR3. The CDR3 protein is CASSLEGPFSPGELFF. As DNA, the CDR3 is TGCGCCAGCAGCTTGGAGGGGCCATTTAGCCCCGGGGAGCTGTTTTTT.

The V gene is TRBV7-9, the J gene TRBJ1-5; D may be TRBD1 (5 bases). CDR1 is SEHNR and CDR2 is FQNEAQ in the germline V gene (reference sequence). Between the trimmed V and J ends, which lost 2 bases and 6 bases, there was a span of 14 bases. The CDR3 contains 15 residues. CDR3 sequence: CASSLSSQGGQPQHF. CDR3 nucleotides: TGTGCCAGCAGCTTATCGTCGCAGGGCGGTCAGCCCCAGCATTTT.

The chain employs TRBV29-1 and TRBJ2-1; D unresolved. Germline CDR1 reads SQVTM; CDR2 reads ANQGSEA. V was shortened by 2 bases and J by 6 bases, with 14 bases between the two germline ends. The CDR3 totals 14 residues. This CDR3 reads CSVEHPRYTNEQFF. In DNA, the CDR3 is TGCAGCGTTGAACATCCCAGGTATACCAATGAGCAGTTCTTC.